Below, one TCR beta chain is given with its context. What this receptor recognizes is not known. No quality values exist for individual bases; no much larger clone is one base distant. Using the deep immunoSEQ assay, TCR CDR3 regions were amplified from genomic DNA by multiplex PCR. Extracted genomic DNA from each cell subset was distributed evenly across all wells of several immunoSEQ 96-well plates, and each plate was treated as a replicate. Each replicate PCR for sorted subsets received about 180 ng genomic DNA, equal to about 30,000 T cell genomes. The purified libraries were quantified using a Qubit 3.0 fluorometer, sized with a Bioanalyzer 2100, and then quantified again using the KAPA Library Quantification kit. Each immunoSEQ 96-well plate was sequenced on its own single-read 150-cycle Illumina NextSeq 550 flow cell. Turning to the authors' computational methods: Because the immunoSEQ output held only junctional sequences and lacked quality scores, the filtering could not match the filtering applied to full-length reads. Sequences were annotated with PyIR, a Python wrapper for IgBLAST v1.9, and V/J genes and CDR3 were assigned using IMGT germline references. Any read was removed if the V/J assignment was weak (E-value above 1e-6), the CDR3 was missing, or the read contained stop codons, out-of-frame junctions, or ambiguous translated residues. V3J clonotypes were defined as sequences sharing an identical inferred V gene, J gene, and CDR3 amino acid sequence. The percentage overlap between two repertoires was calculated by dividing the number of shared unique clonotypes by the size of the smaller repertoire. RTK rarefaction, the Chao1 estimator, and Recon v2.1 estimates of unobserved clonotypes were used to assess repertoire richness. OLGA was used to compute generation probabilities for all TCRbeta clonotypes that the gDNA method yielded from a few donors. TCRdb obtained this table from immuneACCESS and retained in-frame rearrangements with V and J assigned. These tables miss some clones; where compared with another copy, unresolved V genes account for less than half of the shortfall, and the remainder is unexplained. The V and J calls and clone size were taken over from that table, and D and trimming were inferred from the DNA. Present in this sample are roughly 1,800,000 clones, about 95% of which were seen just once. In total, the top ten clones hold roughly 1.2% of the sample.

V is clipped by 6 bases and J by 8 bases, and the sequence between their germline boundaries is 13 bases long. From cysteine to phenylalanine, the CDR3 is 11 amino acids long. Of all the DNA, just the CDR3 is kept, 33 bases in frame from base 1. CDR1 DFQATT and CDR2 SNEGSKA are derived from the germline V gene (reference sequence). The data were obtained in a study of shared clonotypes between healthy human individuals (dated by TCRdb to the early 2020s). For the study in its entirety: A few men and a couple of women, aged 18 to 49 years, made up the cohort. For each donor, CD4 naive and CD4 memory were each given three plates, CD8 naive was given two plates, and CD8 memory was given one plate. To estimate repertoire size and how much clonotypes are shared between individuals, the study performed deep sequencing of blood TCR repertoires from five healthy adults. To increase sequencing depth and limit assay-specific biases, different laboratories used diverse techniques to prepare libraries and sequence TCR repertoires. Leukapheresis yielded between about 0.85 and 10 billion PBMCs per donor. What the research found in general, with its limitations: Sampling was restricted to blood, and TCR repertoires in tissue are likely to differ from TCR repertoires in blood. Estimated clonotype richness was generally larger for naive than for memory subsets. Incomplete sequencing was indicated by rarefaction of sorted-subset datasets, despite the large sequencing depth. When several donors were compared, the shared fraction of clonotypes was about 5.2% for naive CD4, more than 3% for naive CD8, roughly 2.3% for memory CD4, and 0.35% to 0.5% for memory CD8. Compared with non-shared clonotypes, clonotypes shared by all four sorted-subset donors had higher generation probabilities. The small number of donors limited the genetic and exposure-history diversity represented. Pairwise subsampling indicated that sequencing depth was expected to affect the degree of clonotype sharing among donors.

CD8 naive samples were CD45RO-negative cells positively selected for CCR7, giving a CD45RA+CCR7+ population that excluded TemRA cells. Donors were healthy HIV-negative adults with no recently reported acute infections or vaccinations. Every donor was a Caucasian adult living in Nashville, Tennessee, USA. Blood was collected by leukapheresis, and PBMCs were isolated by Ficoll-Histopaque density gradient centrifugation and then cryopreserved in liquid nitrogen vapor phase. Analytical flow cytometry was used to check the purity and quantity of each magnetically sorted T cell population. Each sorted fraction had its genomic DNA isolated and then quantified by UV absorbance on a Nanodrop 2000c.

The V gene is TRBV20-1 and the J gene is TRBJ2-5; confidence is insufficient to name the D gene. This TCR derives from a young man in good health. Sample: naive CD8+ T cells sorted from blood. This specimen's cell subset or site label, per the study, means: CD45RA+CCR7+. Here is the DNA: TGCAGTGCACCACATAGAGTCACCCAGTACTTC. It is translated as CSAPHRVTQYF.